This T cell receptor beta chain was obtained from a study of T cell repertoires in cytomegalovirus infection. Broader study findings: The study identified carriers of CMV plus the relevant HLA from cumulative public TCR beta family frequency. The ex vivo response was dominated by HLA-C-restricted CMV-specific TCR beta clonotypes.

The CDR3 totals 14 residues. Trimming took 7 bases from V and 7 from J, leaving 17 bases between them. TCRdb analysed the reads with MiXCR anew, one entry per CDR3 protein. The sample has fewer than 250,000 distinct CDR3 sequences, 9% to 15% seen once. This clonotype was observed a handful of times. The antigen remains undetermined. The clonotype was recovered from a human donor in good health (CMV status not recorded). Some clones in this sample may be carry-over from other donors' samples. This chain joins TRBV12-3 or TRBV12-4 and TRBJ2-1; tentatively, D is TRBD2 (5 bases). Material for sequencing was PBMCs. The CDR3 DNA reads as TGTGCCAGCACGTCGGGTACCCGGGGAAATGAGCAGTTCTTC. It specifies CASTSGTRGNEQFF.